This T cell receptor beta chain was recovered during a study of cytomegalovirus exposure and HLA in healthy donors. Study details: Early release data held about 85 million unique TCRs from HLA-typed donors. Points from the study as a whole: As a later analysis revealed, the rate of TCR association differed by HLA locus, with DRB1 most and HLA-C fewest.

Deletions cut 6 bases from V and 6 bases from J, with 21 bases between. The CDR3 loop spans 16 amino acids. Germline-derived CDR1 and CDR2 are SNHLY and FYNNEI. A word on this clone: What it binds is not known.

A multiplex PCR was run with 60 Vbeta primers and 13 Jbeta primers. Some clones are missing from TCRdb's copy, which holds only in-frame ones; the method was immunoSEQ multiplex PCR. The sample has more than 150,000 clones, more than 65% seen once. Source material: PBMCs. The chain combines TRBV2 with TRBJ2-4, with D possibly matching TRBD2 (7 bases). The receptor was isolated from a woman aged 30 to 39 in good health and CMV-seropositive. The CDR3 loop reads CASRGLNVGGANIQYF. Written as DNA, the CDR3 is TGTGCCAGCAGAGGTTTAAACGTGGGGGGGGCAAACATTCAGTACTTC.